This TCR beta chain came from a study of OX40 agonist ivuxolimab in advanced cancers. Study summary: The study gave patients intravenous ivuxolimab at 0.01 to 10 mg/kg every 2 weeks. Therapy given before enrollment (anti-PD-1, anti-PD-L1 or anti-CTLA-4) was allowed, and 40% had some.

Study observations and caveats: CD8+ T cells averaged more expanded clones than CD4+. At doses 0.1 to 3.0 mg/kg, CD4+ and CD8+ clones expanded.

As for this clone: Antigen unknown.

The CDR3 totals 13 residues. Germline CDR1 and CDR2: SGHKS and YYEKEE (reference sequence). V lost 0 bases and J lost 6; bases outside the gene matches: 2. Here immunoSEQ multiplex PCR was the method, and the copy in TCRdb shows in-frame clones only, minus some. The sample includes tens of thousands of clones, roughly 90% of them seen just once. This sample comprised CD4+ or CD8+ T cells sorted from blood, obtained in a trial of the OX40 agonist ivuxolimab. The TCR comes from an adult with an advanced solid tumor such as melanoma, head and neck, liver or kidney cancer. The chain joins TRBV5-5 to TRBJ2-5; TRBD1 agrees at 7 bases. The chain's CDR3 is CASSLGQGQTQYF. In nucleotides, the CDR3 is TGTGCCAGCAGCTTGGGACAGGGTCAGACCCAGTACTTC.